This record concerns one T cell receptor beta chain sequence. Produced via immunoSEQ multiplex PCR; TCRdb's table is partial and in-frame only. The sample carries hundreds of thousands of clones, 85% to 90% recorded once. The entry originates in a study of blood T cell repertoires in COVID-19. The CDR3 spans 14 residues. Per the germline V gene, CDR1 is SGHKS and CDR2 is YYEKEE (reference sequence). V lost 3 bases and J lost 1, with 10 bases in between. The rearrangement joins TRBV5-5 to TRBJ1-1, with D hard to call. The sequence came from an older woman with COVID-19, enrolled during active disease. The sequenced material came from peripheral blood. CDR3 sequence reads: CASSSYGENTEAFF. The CDR3 nucleotides read TGTGCCAGCAGCTCGTACGGGGAGAACACTGAAGCTTTCTTT.